What follows is one TCR beta chain and its context. Antigen unknown. The entry originates in a study of CD8+ T cells in alopecia areata. Study-level results: A large proportion of expanded lesional clones were detected persisting in scalp and blood during tofacitinib. Mice showed TCR sharing more clearly than patients did, possibly owing to HLA.

The treatment denotes: oral pan-JAK inhibitor, 5-10 mg twice daily. Alopecia areata patients provided lesional scalp punch biopsies and peripheral blood. Sequencing used cDNA as its template, made by extracting RNA and reverse transcribing it. Repertoires were generated with immunoSEQ multiplex PCR, while TCRdb's copy carries only in-frame clones and drops some. The data contain more than 95,000 clones, approximately 90% of them singletons. CDR3 size: 11 residues. The V end lost 7 bases, the J end lost 3 bases, and 10 bases lay between the germline ends. Germline V lookup: CDR1 SQVTM, CDR2 ANQGSEA. The clonotype was recovered from a human donor with alopecia areata. The specimen comprised CD8+ T cells sorted from blood, sampled at approximately week 30, from a patient treated with tofacitinib. The chain is built from TRBV29-1 and TRBJ2-7; tentatively, D is TRBD1 (7 bases). The CDR3 region has the DNA TGCAGCGGCGGGGACAGCTACGAGCAGTACTTC. Translating it yields CSGGDSYEQYF.